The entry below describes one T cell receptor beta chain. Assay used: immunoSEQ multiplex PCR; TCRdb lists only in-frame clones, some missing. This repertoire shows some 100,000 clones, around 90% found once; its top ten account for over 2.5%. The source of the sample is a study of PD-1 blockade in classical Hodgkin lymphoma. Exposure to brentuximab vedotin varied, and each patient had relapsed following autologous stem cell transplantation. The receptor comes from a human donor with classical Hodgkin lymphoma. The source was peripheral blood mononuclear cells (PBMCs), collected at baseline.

The CDR3 coding sequence is TGTGCCTGGAGGGACAGGGGGCCGGGTTCTCAGCCCCAGCATTTT. It encodes CAWRDRGPGSQPQHF. The rearrangement links TRBV30 to TRBJ1-5; 11 bases are a match to TRBD1. Germline values: CDR1 GTSNPN, CDR2 SVGIG (reference sequence). The CDR3 consists of 15 residues. The V gene end was trimmed by 3 bases and the J gene end by 6 bases; junction bases not matched to a gene: 7.